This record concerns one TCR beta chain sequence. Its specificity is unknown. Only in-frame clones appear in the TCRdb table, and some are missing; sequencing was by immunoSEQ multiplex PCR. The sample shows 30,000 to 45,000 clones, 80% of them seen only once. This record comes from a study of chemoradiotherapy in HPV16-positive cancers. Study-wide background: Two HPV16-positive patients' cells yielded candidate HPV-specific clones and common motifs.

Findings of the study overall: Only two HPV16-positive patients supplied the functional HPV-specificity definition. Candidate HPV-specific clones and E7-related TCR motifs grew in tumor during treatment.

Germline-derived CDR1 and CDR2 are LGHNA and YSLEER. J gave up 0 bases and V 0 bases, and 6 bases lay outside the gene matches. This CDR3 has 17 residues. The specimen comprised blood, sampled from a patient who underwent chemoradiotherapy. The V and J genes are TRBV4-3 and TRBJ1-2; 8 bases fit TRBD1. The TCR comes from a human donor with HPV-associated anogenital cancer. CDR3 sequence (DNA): TGCGCCAGCAGCCAAGAACTTGGACAGGGAGCTAACTATGGCTACACCTTC. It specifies CASSQELGQGANYGYTF.